This T cell receptor (beta chain) was identified during a study of CD8+ T cells in alopecia areata. Indicated treatment: oral pan-JAK inhibitor, 5-10 mg twice daily. This CDR3 has 13 residues. Trimming took 5 bases from V and 3 from J, leaving 12 bases between them. Germline-derived CDR1 and CDR2 are SGHDT and YYEEEE. The sequencing template was cDNA reverse transcribed from extracted RNA. The method was immunoSEQ multiplex PCR; TCRdb's version includes in-frame clones alone and lacks a portion of them. The data hold fewer than 250,000 clones, with 35% to 45% observed a single time. The chain recombines TRBV5-6 with TRBJ2-7; D gene uncertain. Specimen: CD4+ T cells sorted from blood, collected around week 34, from a patient treated with tofacitinib. The origin of this receptor is a human donor with alopecia areata. The CDR3 protein is CASRVSINYEQYF. As DNA, the CDR3 is TGTGCCAGCAGAGTATCGATCAACTACGAGCAGTACTTC.